The T cell receptor (beta chain) under discussion was sequenced for a study of cytomegalovirus exposure and HLA in healthy donors. The CDR3 contains 14 residues. Trimming removed 0 bases from V and 7 bases from J, with 11 bases in between. Per germline, CDR1 SGHNT and CDR2 YYREEE (reference sequence). The PCR was carried out with 60 Vbeta primers and 13 Jbeta primers. Data came from immunoSEQ multiplex PCR; TCRdb stores just in-frame clones and leaves some out. This table holds about 200,000 clones, around 80% found once. The chain links TRBV5-4 to TRBJ2-1, with a tentative D call TRBD2 (5 bases). The receptor was derived from a male donor in good health and CMV-seronegative. The sample comprised PBMCs. CDR3 region: CASSLGLARNEQFF. CDR3 nucleotide sequence: TGTGCCAGCAGCTTGGGTCTAGCTAGGAATGAGCAGTTCTTC.